One sample yielded the 12 T cell receptor beta chains listed below, sequenced in a study of T-cell reconstitution after alpha-beta-depleted transplantation in children. A TCRbeta library incorporating unique molecular identifiers was prepared. TCRdb analysed the PCR reads with MiXCR anew, one entry per CDR3 protein. The sample yields 300,000 to 400,000 distinct CDR3 sequences, about an eighth seen once. Specimen: PBMCs, collected from the stem cell graft. Receptor source: a human donor who donated a stem cell graft to a child with Fanconi anemia.

This clonotype occurred many times. V usage is TRBV5-1 and J usage is TRBJ1-4, with TRBD1 matching over 8 bases. The germline V gene has CDR1 SGHRS and CDR2 YFSETQ. The CDR3 covers 14 residues. Trimming removed 5 bases from V and 1 base from J; junction bases left unmatched: 1. In nucleotides, the CDR3 is TGCGCCAGCAGAGGACAGGGAACTAATGAAAAACTGTTTTTT. Amino acids: CASRGQGTNEKLFF.

This clonotype appeared a few times. The CDR3 here is CASSPVRSYNSPLHF. The DNA of the CDR3 is TGTGCCAGCTCACCAGTTCGGTCCTATAATTCACCCCTCCACTTT. The chain is built from TRBV18 and TRBJ1-6; no firm D call. The CDR3 contains 15 residues. The ends were cut back, 2 bases at V and 1 base at J, with 6 bases in the middle. CDR1 is KGHSH, CDR2 LQKENI, per germline.

Many counts were recorded for this clonotype. CDR3 region: CASSPGLAGGLDTQYF. The CDR3 nucleotides are TGTGCCAGCAGCCCGGGGCTGGCGGGGGGTTTGGATACGCAGTATTTT. The rearrangement joins TRBV7-2 to TRBJ2-3; 8 bases map to TRBD2. The V gene's germline CDR1 is SGHTA and CDR2 FQGNSA. The CDR3 totals 16 residues. V trimming: 5 bases; J trimming: 6 bases; junction bases outside the gene matches: 13.

This clonotype has more than one count but fewer than ten. The chain recombines TRBV2 with TRBJ2-3; D may be TRBD1 (5 bases). This CDR3 is 14 amino acids long. Trimming stripped 1 base from V and 3 bases from J, with 8 bases between. Germline CDR1 is SNHLY and CDR2 is FYNNEI. In DNA form, the CDR3 reads TGTGCCAGCAGTGAAGGGGGCTGGACAGATACGCAGTATTTT. Translated: CASSEGGWTDTQYF.

Concerning this clonotype itself: One end of the junction fails to match germline, which may point to a read error. This chain joins TRBV20-1 and TRBJ1-1, with D maybe TRBD1 (6 bases). The CDR3 totals 15 residues. From germline, CDR1 is DFQATT and CDR2 SNEGSKA (reference sequence). CDR3 nucleotide sequence: TGCTGTGCTAGAGATCCCCGGGGGCCTGGGACTGAAGCTTTCTTT. It codes for CCARDPRGPGTEAFF.

This chain uses TRBV14 with TRBJ2-3; TRBD1 or TRBD2 may be the D gene (5 bases each). V gave up 6 bases and J gave up 2 bases, with 15 bases separating them. This CDR3 has 15 amino acids. CDR1 is SGHDN, CDR2 FVKESK, per germline. Written as DNA, the CDR3 is TGTGCCAGCAGTTTGGGGACCGTAGTCACAGATACGCAGTATTTT. The encoded protein is CASSLGTVVTDTQYF.

This clonotype came up many times. The chain uses TRBV5-1 and TRBJ2-1; 11 bases align to TRBD2. From germline, CDR1 is SGHRS and CDR2 YFSETQ. V lost 2 bases to trimming and J lost 9 bases; unmatched junction nucleotides: 7. The CDR3 runs 15 residues. Here the CDR3 DNA reads TGCGCCAGCAGCTTCGATAGCGGGGGGGCCATTGAGCAGTTCTTC. Its protein product is CASSFDSGGAIEQFF.

This chain uses TRBV5-6 with TRBJ1-5; no reliable D call. Trimming took 2 bases from V and 7 from J, leaving 7 bases between them. The CDR3 extends over 12 amino acids. Germline-derived CDR1 and CDR2 are SGHDT and YYEEEE. CDR3 sequence: CASSLPDQPQHF. CDR3 nucleotides: TGTGCCAGCAGCTTACCCGACCAGCCCCAGCATTTT.

This chain joins TRBV15 and TRBJ2-2; 9 nucleotides match TRBD1. The CDR3 consists of 18 residues. From germline, CDR1 is LNHNV and CDR2 YYDKDF (reference sequence). J gave up 3 bases and V 5 bases, and 13 bases lay outside the gene matches. CDR3 residues: CATSGLPRDRVDTGELFF. CDR3 coding DNA: TGTGCCACCAGCGGGCTCCCCCGGGACAGGGTCGACACCGGGGAGCTGTTTTTT. Full variable domain (missing parts from reference TRBV15 and TRBJ2-2): DAMVIQNPRYQVTQFGKPVTLSCSQTLNHNVMYWYQQKSSQAPKLLFHYYDKDFNNEADTPDNFQSRRPNTSFCFLDIRSPGLGDTAMYLCATSGLPRDRVDTGELFFGEGSRLTVL.

The rearrangement links TRBV5-1 to TRBJ2-3; weak D call: TRBD2 (5 bases). Germline V gives CDR1 SGHRS, CDR2 YFSETQ. The CDR3 sequence is 15 residues long. V was shortened by 0 bases and J by 2 bases, with 10 bases between the two germline ends. Here the CDR3 reads CASSLDPGTTDTQYF. In nucleotides, the CDR3 is TGCGCCAGCAGCTTGGATCCGGGAACCACAGATACGCAGTATTTT.

This clonotype was seen a handful of times. In DNA, the CDR3 is TGTGCCAGCGGGGACTATACTACCTCCTACAATGAGCAGTTCTTC. Translating it yields CASGDYTTSYNEQFF. This chain connects TRBV7-2 to TRBJ2-1, with 7 nucleotides matching TRBD2. Losses at the gene ends were 8 bases for V and 0 bases for J; bases not matched to a gene: 7. Germline V gives CDR1 SGHTA, CDR2 FQGNSA. The CDR3 sequence is 15 residues long.

This chain links TRBV12-3 or TRBV12-4 with TRBJ1-5, with D unclear. The CDR3 has 14 amino acids. Trimming stripped 5 bases from V and 3 bases from J, with 11 bases between. The chain's CDR3 is CASSRTPTNQPQHF. CDR3 nucleotides: TGTGCCAGCAGTCGAACCCCAACCAATCAGCCCCAGCATTTT.